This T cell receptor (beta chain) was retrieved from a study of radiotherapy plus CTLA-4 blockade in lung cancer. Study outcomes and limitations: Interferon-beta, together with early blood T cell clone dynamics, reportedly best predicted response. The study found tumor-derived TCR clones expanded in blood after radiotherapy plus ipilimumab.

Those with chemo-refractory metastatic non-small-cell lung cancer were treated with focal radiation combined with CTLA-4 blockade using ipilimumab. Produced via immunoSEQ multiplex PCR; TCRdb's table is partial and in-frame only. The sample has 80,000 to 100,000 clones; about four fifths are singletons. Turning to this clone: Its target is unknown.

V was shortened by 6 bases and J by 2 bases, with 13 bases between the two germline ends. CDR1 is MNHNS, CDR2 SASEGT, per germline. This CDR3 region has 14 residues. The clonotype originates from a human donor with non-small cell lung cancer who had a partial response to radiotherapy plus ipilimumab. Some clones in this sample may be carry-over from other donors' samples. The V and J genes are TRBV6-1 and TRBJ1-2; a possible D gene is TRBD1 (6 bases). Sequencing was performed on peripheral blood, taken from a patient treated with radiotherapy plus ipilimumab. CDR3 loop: CASSPNRANYGYTF. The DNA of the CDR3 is TGTGCCAGCAGCCCCAACAGGGCAAACTATGGCTACACCTTC.